This T cell receptor (beta chain) is drawn from a study of Tregs in tolerant kidney transplant recipients. Looking at the study overall: Related graft donors supplied nonmyeloablative bone marrow transplants, and mixed chimerism was transient.

Assay used: immunoSEQ multiplex PCR; TCRdb lists only in-frame clones, some missing. The sample records about 77,000 clones, under 98% being singletons. Thawed PBMCs were FACS-sorted into unstimulated CD4+CD25+CD127- regulatory T cells, CD4+CD25- non-regulatory cells, CD4 and CD8 cells. Points from the study as a whole: Activated donor B cell expansion appeared to reveal the most relevant donor-specific TCRbeta repertoire.

In the case of this clone: Its antigen is not identified.

Specimen: CD4+ T cells from blood, collected before the transplant. The receptor was isolated from a human donor who received a combined kidney and bone marrow transplant.

The CDR3 region is CASRSLAGDSYEQYF. The CDR3 DNA reads as TGCGCCAGCAGATCACTAGCGGGGGACTCCTACGAGCAGTACTTC. The chain combines TRBV5-1 with TRBJ2-7, with 11 bases lining up with TRBD2. Germline values: CDR1 SGHRS, CDR2 YFSETQ. V shed 5 bases, J shed 0 bases, and the junction held 4 bases outside the gene matches. The CDR3 has 15 amino acids.